The 5 T cell receptor beta chains reported below all come from one sample, sequenced in a study of blood T cells in healthy people across ages. A J-beta primer mix and a sample-barcoded 5' primer were used in a second PCR of about 7 to 12 cycles. From the 5' RACE reads, TCRdb called clonotypes with MiXCR, one entry per CDR3 protein. The data hold 550,000 to 700,000 distinct CDR3 sequences, with approximately 27% observed a single time. The sequenced material came from blood. The receptors were sampled from a woman aged 65 to 85 in good health.

The CDR3 DNA reads TGTGCCAGCAGCGTCCCGACAGTCGGGGGAGATACGCAGTATTTT. Its protein product is CASSVPTVGGDTQYF. V usage is TRBV9 and J usage is TRBJ2-3; tentatively, D is TRBD2 (6 bases). The CDR3 is made up of 15 amino acids. The germline V gene encodes CDR1 SGDLS and CDR2 YYNGEE. V lost 2 bases, J lost 5 bases, and 15 bases lay in between.

In DNA form, the CDR3 reads TGTGCCAGCAGTGCCAGGGGCGGATGGGCCACCAGTAGCAATGAGCAGTTCTTC. Translating gives CASSARGGWATSSNEQFF. The chain recombines TRBV6-2 or TRBV6-3 with TRBJ2-7; TRBD1 might be the D (6 bases). The J call may be wrong; the DNA end is better matched by TRBJ2-1. CDR1 and CDR2 (germline): MNHEY, SVGEGT. CDR3 length equals 18 residues.

The V and J genes are TRBV18 and TRBJ2-4, with D possibly matching TRBD2 (5 bases). Trimming took 3 bases from V and 6 from J, leaving 6 bases between them. CDR3 size: 12 residues. The germline CDR1 and CDR2 sequences are KGHSH and LQKENI. The CDR3 sequence: CASSPEGNIQYF. CDR3 nucleotide sequence: TGTGCCAGCTCACCTGAGGGAAACATTCAGTACTTC.

The rearrangement links TRBV29-1 to TRBJ2-7; TRBD2 aligns across 10 bases. The CDR3 runs 16 residues. Germline CDR1 and CDR2: SQVTM and ANQGSEA. DNA of the CDR3: TGCCCTACGGGGGGGCTAGCGGGAGCCCCCATCTACGAGCAGTACTTC. Translating gives CPTGGLAGAPIYEQYF.

In DNA, the CDR3 is TGTGCCAGCAGTAAAACGCCGGGACAGGGATACGAGCAGTACTTC. Its translation is CASSKTPGQGYEQYF. This chain uses TRBV7-2 with TRBJ2-7; TRBD1 aligns across 9 bases. This CDR3 contains 15 residues. The trim removed 6 bases at V and 4 bases at J, leaving 10 bases unmatched. The germline gives CDR1 SGHTA, CDR2 FQGNSA.